The source of this T cell receptor beta chain is a study of OX40 agonist ivuxolimab in advanced cancers. Study-level background: Ivuxolimab, which targeted the costimulatory receptor OX40 (CD134), was an agonistic, fully human IgG2 monoclonal antibody. Intravenous ivuxolimab was administered to patients every 2 weeks at six dose levels: 0.01, 0.1, 0.3, 1.5, 3 and 10 mg/kg. Among the roughly 52 dose-escalation patients, about 19 had hepatocellular carcinoma, around 15 melanoma, 9 renal cell carcinoma and 9 head and neck cancer. In the dose-escalation cohort, 65% to 90% of patients were male, and the mean age was approximately 55 years, with a range of about 23 to 90. Prior anti-PD-1, anti-PD-L1 or anti-CTLA-4 therapy was permitted, and less than 45% of dose-escalation patients had received checkpoint inhibitors. Three dose-escalation patients achieved partial responses, one with hepatocellular carcinoma and two with cutaneous melanoma. The purpose of peripheral TCRbeta sequencing was to test whether ivuxolimab changed TCR sequence diversity and led to clonal T-cell expansion. The paper reports the monotherapy dose-escalation portion (N = 52 patients) of the phase I ivuxolimab trial. The paper as a whole reports these results and caveats: After ivuxolimab, expanded clones were on average more numerous among CD8+ T cells than among CD4+ T cells. Low levels of normalized T-cell clonal expansion were also seen in some nonresponding patients. In partial responders in the 0.1-3.0 mg/kg groups, normalized peripheral clonal expansion was found to be among the lowest, especially among CD8+ T cells. The antigen specificity of the peripheral T cells that underwent clonal expansion was not determined. At doses from 0.1 to 3.0 mg/kg, clonal expansion was seen in both CD4+ and CD8+ blood T cells between baseline and week 6.

Regarding this clone: It lacks a known antigen. Base qualities are not recorded, but no much larger clone differs from it by a single base.

To sequence the TCRbeta CDR3 region, genomic DNA was isolated from the sorted cells. The immunoSEQ Assay was used to sequence the TCRbeta CDR3 regions. Imported from immuneACCESS, the table was reduced by TCRdb to in-frame sequences with V and J called. These copies leave out some clones; in studies compared against another copy, an unresolved V gene accounts for under half, and the cause of the remainder is not known. The sample includes some 70,000 clones, with approximately 80% observed a single time. The ten top clones hold 8.2% of the sample. The junction shows trimming of 8 bases on V and 9 bases on J, plus 8 bases between the germline ends. The CDR3, from cysteine to phenylalanine, totals 11 residues. Kept here is only the CDR3 DNA, which spans 33 bases and is read in frame from base 1. CDR1 is given as MNHNY and CDR2 as SVGAGI, both from the germline V gene (reference sequence). The trial excluded patients who had a history of autoimmune disease or were on systemic immunosuppression. In every dose cohort, peripheral blood was drawn for TCR sequencing at baseline, cycle 4 day 1, and cycle 7 day 1. Samples came from an open-label, multicenter, first-in-human phase I dose-escalation trial of ivuxolimab. Adults with locally advanced or metastatic melanoma, renal cell, hepatocellular, or head and neck squamous cell carcinoma were enrolled in the trial. Before TCR sequencing, CD4+ and CD8+ T cells were separately sorted from peripheral blood.

This receptor was obtained from an adult with an advanced solid tumor such as melanoma, head and neck, liver or kidney cancer. The chain couples TRBV6-6 to TRBJ1-6; the D gene lacks a confident call. The sequences come from CD4+ or CD8+ T cells sorted from blood, collected in a trial of the OX40 agonist ivuxolimab. The nucleotides read TGTGCCAGCGGGAGTGTTTCACCCCTCCACTTT. It is translated as CASGSVSPLHF.